These 12 T cell receptor beta chains came from one sample sequenced in a study of shared clonotypes between healthy human individuals. Sequenced by immunoSEQ multiplex PCR; TCRdb stores in-frame clones only, minus some. The repertoire holds about 680,000 clones, with around 73% as singletons. Sequencing was carried out using memory CD4+ T cells sorted from blood. Subset here: CD45RA-negative fraction. The receptors derive from a woman in her twenties or thirties in good health.

The chain combines TRBV5-5 with TRBJ2-5; D may match TRBD1 or TRBD2 (5 bases each). Germline CDR1 reads SGHKS; CDR2 reads YYEKEE (reference sequence). This CDR3 has 15 residues. With 0 bases removed from V and 5 bases from J, the gap between germline ends came to 14 bases. CDR3 sequence reads: CASSLVPGRGETQYF. In nucleotides, the CDR3 is TGTGCCAGCAGCTTGGTACCAGGGCGCGGGGAGACCCAGTACTTC.

This chain joins TRBV10-3 and TRBJ2-5; a weak D match, TRBD1 (5 bases). V gave up 6 bases and J gave up 4 bases, with 18 bases separating them. The germline CDR1 and CDR2 sequences are ENHRY and SYGVKD. The CDR3 sequence is 15 residues long. In DNA form, the CDR3 reads TGTGCCATCAGCGCGAATCTAGGGGTGGCAGAGACCCAGTACTTC. Translated: CAISANLGVAETQYF.

The chain uses TRBV6-6 and TRBJ2-3, with a weak D call TRBD1 (6 bases). Germline-derived CDR1 and CDR2 are MNHNY and SVGAGI (reference sequence). The V gene lost 5 bases and the J gene lost 4 bases, with 10 bases spanning the gap. CDR3 size: 13 residues. CDR3 DNA: TGTGCCAGCAGTATCCAGGGGTCAGATACGCAGTATTTT. Translation gives CASSIQGSDTQYF.

The chain couples TRBV6-1 to TRBJ1-1; D is unresolved. Germline CDR1 is MNHNS and CDR2 is SASEGT. Trimming removed 7 bases from V and 0 bases from J, with 9 bases in between. This CDR3 contains 13 residues. CDR3 loop: CASTLGLNTEAFF. CDR3 coding DNA: TGTGCCAGCACCCTCGGATTGAACACTGAAGCTTTCTTT.

The gene calls are TRBV7-2 and TRBJ2-1; 12 bases are shared with TRBD2. The J segment lost 4 bases and the V segment lost 1 base, leaving 8 bases of the junction unmatched. This CDR3 region has 18 residues. Germline-derived CDR1 and CDR2 are SGHTA and FQGNSA. DNA for the CDR3: TGTGCCAGCAGCTTAGTGGGGACTAGCGGGCACGTATACAATGAGCAGTTCTTC. It encodes CASSLVGTSGHVYNEQFF.

V is TRBV28 and J is TRBJ1-2; no firm D call. This CDR3 contains 13 residues. CDR1 is MDHEN, CDR2 SYDVKM, per germline. Trimming stripped 1 base from V and 7 bases from J, with 10 bases between. CDR3 bases: TGTGCCAGCAGTTTATACAGCCAGGCTGGCTACACCTTC. This sequence encodes CASSLYSQAGYTF.

The chain links TRBV30 to TRBJ2-5; D is unresolved. Germline V gives CDR1 GTSNPN, CDR2 SVGIG (reference sequence). The CDR3 contains 13 residues. Trimming stripped 4 bases from V and 1 base from J, with 10 bases between. The CDR3 DNA sequence: TGTGCCTGGAAGATGTGGGCCCAAGAGACCCAGTACTTC. It translates to CAWKMWAQETQYF.

This rearrangement joins TRBV6-1 to TRBJ2-6; 7 nucleotides agree with TRBD2. V was clipped by 2 bases and J by 9 bases; unmatched bases: 10. CDR3 length: 16 residues. Looked up from germline, CDR1 is MNHNS and CDR2 is SASEGT. Here the CDR3 DNA reads TGTGCCAGCAGTGAACTGCAGGGAGGGATCCTCAACGTCCTGACTTTC. Amino acids: CASSELQGGILNVLTF.

With respect to this clone: At the DNA level, this CDR3 is encoded by other sequences in the same sample as well. CDR3 region: CASSLGNEQFF. The DNA of the CDR3 is TGCGCCAGCAGCTTGGGCAATGAGCAGTTCTTC. The chain uses TRBV5-1 and TRBJ2-1; D unclear. The CDR3 sequence is 11 residues long. The V and J ends lost 0 bases and 6 bases respectively, with 1 base between them. The V gene's germline CDR1 is SGHRS and CDR2 YFSETQ.

The V call is TRBV5-1, the J call TRBJ2-1; 7 bases line up with TRBD2. J lost 2 bases, V lost 2 bases, and 4 bases had no gene match. There are 15 residues in the CDR3. The germline V gene has CDR1 SGHRS and CDR2 YFSETQ. The chain's CDR3 is CASSFGGGTYNEQFF. The CDR3 DNA reads TGCGCCAGCAGCTTCGGGGGAGGGACCTACAATGAGCAGTTCTTC.

This CDR3 is CASSELGRIDSYEQYF. The CDR3 bases are TGTGCCAGCAGTGAATTGGGACGGATCGACTCCTACGAGCAGTACTTC. V and J are TRBV25-1 and TRBJ2-7; TRBD1 or TRBD2 may be the D gene (5 bases each). This CDR3 is 16 amino acids long. From germline, CDR1 is MGHDK and CDR2 SYGVNS. Between the trimmed V and J ends, which lost 1 base and 0 bases, there was a span of 13 bases.

This clone was picked up a small number of times. The chain recombines TRBV5-1 with TRBJ2-7; D may be TRBD1 (7 bases). This CDR3 contains 16 residues. CDR1 is SGHRS and CDR2 is YFSETQ in the germline V gene. V was clipped by 4 bases and J by 4 bases, with 21 bases between them. The CDR3 sequence: CASSPFSGGGIYEQYF. CDR3 DNA sequence: TGCGCCAGCAGCCCATTCTCTGGAGGGGGCATATACGAGCAGTACTTC.